This T cell receptor beta chain is drawn from a study of cytomegalovirus exposure and HLA in healthy donors. Study-wide points: Association of a missense DCLRE1C variant with TCR beta V- and J-gene trimming was reported in a later analysis.

PCR was performed using 60 Vbeta and 13 Jbeta primers. Sequencing was performed with immunoSEQ multiplex PCR; in TCRdb, only in-frame clones are kept and a portion is missing. The top ten clones hold approximately 1.5% of a sample with more than 150,000 clones, approximately 79% of them seen once. CDR1 and CDR2 from the germline V gene are GTSNPN and SVGIG (reference sequence). This CDR3 comprises 13 residues. V was clipped by 4 bases and J by 4 bases, with 13 bases between them. In the case of this clone: Antigen: not known.

This rearrangement joins TRBV30 to TRBJ2-5; perhaps TRBD2 as D (6 bases). The TCR comes from a girl between 10 and 17 years old in good health and CMV-seropositive. Sequencing was done on a sample of PBMCs. The CDR3 sequence: CAWNGGWGETQYF. In nucleotides, the CDR3 is TGTGCCTGGAACGGGGGTTGGGGAGAGACCCAGTACTTC.